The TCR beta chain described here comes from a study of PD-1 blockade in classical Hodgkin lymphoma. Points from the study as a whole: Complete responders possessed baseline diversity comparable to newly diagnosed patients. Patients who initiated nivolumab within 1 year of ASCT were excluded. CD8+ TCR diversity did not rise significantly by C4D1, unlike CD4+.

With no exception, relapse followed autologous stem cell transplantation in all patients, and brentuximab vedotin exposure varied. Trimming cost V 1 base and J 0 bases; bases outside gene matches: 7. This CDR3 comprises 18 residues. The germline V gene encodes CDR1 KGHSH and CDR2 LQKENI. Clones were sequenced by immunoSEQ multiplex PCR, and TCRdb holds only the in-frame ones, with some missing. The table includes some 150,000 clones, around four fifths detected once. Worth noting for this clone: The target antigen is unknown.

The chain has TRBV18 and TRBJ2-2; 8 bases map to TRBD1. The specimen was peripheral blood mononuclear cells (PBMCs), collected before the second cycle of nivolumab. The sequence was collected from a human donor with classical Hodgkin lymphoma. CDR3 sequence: CASSPRQGSNANTGELFF. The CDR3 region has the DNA TGTGCCAGCTCACCACGACAGGGGAGCAACGCGAACACCGGGGAGCTGTTTTTT.